The entry below describes one T cell receptor (beta chain). TRB amplification used around 0.25 ug of peripheral blood genomic DNA. The data were obtained in a study of T cell clusters in autoimmune cytopenias. TRB rearrangements were amplified by touch-down multiplex PCR with mixed TRB-A/B primers. TCRdb re-called the multiplex PCR reads; every CDR3 protein appears as one record, without DNA. The sample table includes over 5,500 distinct CDR3 sequences. CDR1 MNHNS and CDR2 SASEGT come from the germline V gene. The CDR3 covers 17 residues. These same records also appear under a second study, on T cell repertoires in aging, cancer and after chemotherapy.

This sequence was found in a human donor in good health. Sequencing was done on a sample of peripheral blood. The chain is built from TRBV6-1 and TRBJ1-6; TCRdb gives TRBD1 as the D gene, but with no DNA this cannot be confirmed. CDR3: CATPGSQGSSYNSPLHF.